This TCR beta chain was profiled in a study of regulatory T cells in long-lasting Graves disease (dated by TCRdb to the early 2020s). Turning to the overall study: In the newly diagnosed Graves' disease group, patients had been taking antithyroid drugs for less than 3 months. This study used TCR sequencing and RNA sequencing of peripheral blood to compare persistent Graves' disease patients against newly diagnosed Graves' disease patients. The study was registered as a clinical trial and conducted in China. A total of about 35 samples underwent TCR sequencing, from roughly 13 patients with persistent Graves' disease and some 20 patients with newly diagnosed Graves' disease. The full study reports these points: More public clonotypes were shared among persistent patients (fewer than 3,000) than among newly diagnosed patients (roughly 1,000). Only the TCR beta chain was sequenced and analyzed. Lower TCR Shannon entropy and fewer highly expanded clones were observed in persistent Graves' disease patients than in newly diagnosed patients, which suggested clonal expansion. The authors noted that the small sample size was a limitation that may lower accuracy. Peripheral blood alone was examined, since thyroid tissue, which constituted the primary lesion, could not be accessed.

The receptor library was made with multiplex PCR. Sequencing took place on an Illumina HiSeq 4000. To build TCR beta libraries, CDR3 regions were amplified by Arm-PCR using iRepertoire HTBI primers. PCR products were gel purified before sequencing. In the original analysis: Gene usage analysis of CDR3 amino acid clonotypes relied on the 60 or so TRBV and 14 TRBJ segments identified across samples. COPE and FqMerger were used to merge the filtered high-quality paired reads into contigs. BLAST was used to align contigs to IMGT TRBV, TRBD and TRBJ reference genes, and CDR3 was defined according to IMGT. Any clonotype with a frequency above 0.1% was classified as a highly expanded clone. Shannon entropy was used to measure repertoire diversity, and the Gini coefficient was used to measure V-J evenness. Public clonotypes were defined as clonotypes shared by more than one individual. TCRdb trimmed public reads at Q25 via fastp, called clones via MiXCR and kept in-frame beta chains. Each record represents a unique CDR3 protein, reported with the most common genes and DNA among its rows. V and J calls and clone size were set by TCRdb, not the authors. In all, the sample holds a few hundred thousand distinct CDR3 sequences, and approximately 15% of those were seen once. Of the sample, less than 35% is held by the ten largest clones.

This clonotype was seen repeatedly, ten times or more. What this receptor recognizes is not known. No per-base quality is available; no much larger clone lies one base away. This specimen's time point label, interpreted: newly diagnosed GD, antithyroid drugs for less than 3 months. RNA was extracted from PBMCs in TRIzol for both TCR sequencing and RNA sequencing. The diagnosis of Graves' disease was made according to American Thyroid Association guidelines. Patients were recruited from an endocrinology department in Xi'an, China. From each patient, 8 to 10 milliliters of peripheral blood was collected into an EDTA anticoagulant tube. Ficoll Paque Plus density gradient separation was used to isolate PBMCs, and no additional T cell sorting was done. An Agilent 2100 Bioanalyzer and agarose gel were used to assess RNA quality, and a NanoDrop 2000 was used to measure RNA concentration. The same data also went into a second study, on T cells in Graves' hyperthyroidism and ophthalmopathy. In that second paper, the authors write: Stable Graves' hyperthyroidism was defined as no progression to ophthalmopathy during 18 months of follow-up. The hyperthyroidism patients were between 18 and 65 years old and newly diagnosed, with a disease duration of less than 2 months. Patients with uncontrolled infections, other autoimmune diseases, pregnancy or lactation were excluded. Clinical symptoms, serum thyroxine and TRAb, thyroid ultrasound, and orbital computed tomography formed the basis for the diagnoses. The first round of RT-PCR for the TCR CDR3 was performed with the HTBI primer set and the Qiagen OneStep RT-PCR kit. Blood samples also contained most of the expanded thyroid clonotypes (frequency above 0.001), which suggests that blood repertoires may reflect thyroid immune responses. Ophthalmopathy was separated from stable hyperthyroidism by a 13 V-J signature model, with around 90% sensitivity and about 81% specificity obtained in cross-validation and 80%/75% obtained in testing. In validation, progression to ophthalmopathy was predicted by the model with nearly 71% sensitivity and 72% to 85% specificity, a median of around 5.9 months before onset. To identify distinguishing TCR V-J signatures, a discovery cohort of 95 to 100 patients was used, comprising 40 to 45 with Graves' ophthalmopathy and about 59 with stable Graves' hyperthyroidism. Whether ophthalmopathy could be predicted prospectively was tested in an independent validation cohort made up of fewer than 20 hyperthyroidism patients plus 17 patients who later progressed to ophthalmopathy. The approximately 95 discovery patients were divided at random into training and test sets in a 7:3 ratio. In addition, the study compared T-cell repertoires in thyroid tissue and in blood from five or six Graves' hyperthyroidism patients. After blood sampling, hyperthyroidism patients were treated with methimazole at a starting dose of 30 mg daily, and ophthalmopathy patients were treated with high-dose intravenous methylprednisolone. A second multiplex PCR round built the libraries, followed by size selection and purification. Paired-end sequencing of the libraries was performed with 100 bp reads on an Illumina HiSeq2000. Raw data were processed with SOAPnuke, discarding reads with adapters, uncalled bases, mean Phred below 15, or no exact constant-primer or identifier match. COPE v1.2.5 was used to merge the high-quality paired reads, and each unique nucleotide sequence was defined as a clonotype. Clonotypes were aligned to IMGT TRBV, TRBD and TRBJ reference segments using MiTCR v1.1. The analysis included only V-J combinations with a frequency above 0.0001, which together covered about 99% of the repertoires. The TCS score was defined as the ratio of F50 (clonal expansion) to E x V (chaos), calculated using BLOSUM62-based TCRdist between CDR3 peptides within each V-J. Welch's t-statistics and random forest reduced just over 500 V-J features to 13, which were used in a naive Bayes classifier (R e1071). No statistical method was used to fix the sample size in advance, and group allocation was not hidden from the investigators. The paper describes TCR Vbeta CDR3 sequencing of 135 peripheral blood samples, made up of about 41 ophthalmopathy patients, over 70 hyperthyroidism patients and roughly 17 progressor patients.

This material consisted of peripheral blood mononuclear cells (PBMCs), taken at new diagnosis, from a patient treated with antithyroid drugs. This sequence was found in a man between 40 and 49 years old with Graves disease. Donor details come from another sample of the same person, matched by shared clones.

CDR3 region: CASGLEAGGQFF. The DNA sequence is given as TGTGCTAGTGGTTTGGAAGCGGGGGGGCAGTTCTTC. The chain is assembled from TRBV12-5 and TRBJ2-1, with TRBD2 matching 9 junction bases. Here V drops 1 base and J drops 12 bases, and the junction holds 1 base not matched to any gene. CDR1 and CDR2 are read off the germline V gene as LGHNT and FRNRAP. The cysteine opens and the phenylalanine closes a CDR3 of 12 amino acids. The sequence is cut down to CDR3 DNA, 36 bases in frame from base 1.